The 26 T cell receptor beta chains presented below share a single source sample, sequenced in a study of blood T cell repertoires in COVID-19. Here immunoSEQ multiplex PCR was the method, and the copy in TCRdb shows in-frame clones only, minus some. The repertoire consists of about 250,000 clones, with roughly 83% occurring once and the leading ten covering roughly 5.2%. Sequenced input: peripheral blood. These TCRs come from a woman older than 75 with COVID-19, enrolled during active disease.

V and J are TRBV10-3 and TRBJ2-5; no firm D call. Germline V lookup: CDR1 ENHRY, CDR2 SYGVKD. This CDR3 spans 17 amino acids. The ends were cut back, 5 bases at V and 5 bases at J, with 24 bases in the middle. The CDR3 sequence: CAISMMASTAEFETQYF. DNA for the CDR3: TGTGCCATCAGTATGATGGCAAGTACTGCGGAGTTTGAGACCCAGTACTTC.

The gene calls are TRBV28 and TRBJ2-3, with a possible D match to TRBD1 (6 bases). V was pared by 6 bases and J by 5 bases, with 15 bases between. Germline V gives CDR1 MDHEN, CDR2 SYDVKM. This CDR3 is built from 14 residues. The CDR3 reads CASSQTGIRDTQYF. The CDR3 nucleotides read TGTGCCAGCAGCCAGACAGGAATCCGAGATACGCAGTATTTT.

The J gene is TRBJ1-1, the V gene TRBV5-1; 11 bases fit TRBD1. This CDR3 comprises 18 residues. The V segment lost 5 bases and the J segment 1 base; nucleotides outside the gene matches: 13. Germline lookup yields CDR1 SGHRS and CDR2 YFSETQ. CDR3 coding DNA: TGCGCCAGCAGTCACGGACAGGGGGCGTCTTTTTCGAACACTGAAGCTTTCTTT. Translating gives CASSHGQGASFSNTEAFF.

This clone was picked up a small number of times. This chain uses TRBV18 with TRBJ1-2; D unresolved. This CDR3 is 15 amino acids long. The V and J ends lost 0 bases and 4 bases respectively, with 12 bases between them. Germline lookup yields CDR1 KGHSH and CDR2 LQKENI. In DNA, the CDR3 is TGTGCCAGCTCACCACCGCAATCCCGGAGCTATGGCTACACCTTC. It specifies CASSPPQSRSYGYTF.

This chain links TRBV7-9 with TRBJ1-4; 7 nucleotides line up with TRBD1. The CDR3 contains 14 residues. J lost 8 bases, V lost 4 bases, and 7 bases had no gene match. Germline lookup yields CDR1 SEHNR and CDR2 FQNEAQ (reference sequence). CDR3 amino acids: CASSWTGVGEKLFF. The CDR3 DNA reads TGTGCCAGCAGCTGGACAGGTGTAGGGGAAAAACTGTTTTTT. Full variable domain (rest looked up from reference TRBV7-9 and TRBJ1-4): DTGVSQNPRHKITKRGQNVTFRCDPISEHNRLYWYRQTLGQGPEFLTYFQNEAQLEKSRLLSDRFSAERPKGSFSTLEIQRTEQGDSAMYLCASSWTGVGEKLFFGSGTQLSVL.

This chain joins TRBV9 and TRBJ2-1, with TRBD2 matching 11 bases. The junction had 3 bases not matched to a gene; V was cut back by 5 bases and J by 5 bases. CDR1 SGDLS and CDR2 YYNGEE come from the germline V gene. The CDR3 is 14 residues long. The CDR3 coding sequence is TGTGCCAGCAGTGGGACTAGCGGAAACAATGAGCAGTTCTTC. Protein: CASSGTSGNNEQFF.

The V call is TRBV2, the J call TRBJ1-5; D perhaps matches TRBD1 (6 bases). Trimming removed 4 bases at V and 4 bases at J, with 14 bases between. The CDR3 runs 15 residues. The V gene's germline CDR1 is SNHLY and CDR2 FYNNEI. As DNA, the CDR3 is TGTGCCAGCAGTGCCCCCCCAGGGGTGAATCAGCCCCAGCATTTT. This gives the protein CASSAPPGVNQPQHF. Full variable domain (outside the CDR3, taken from reference TRBV2 and TRBJ1-5): EPEVTQTPSHQVTQMGQEVILRCVPISNHLYFYWYRQILGQKVEFLVSFYNNEISEKSEIFDDQFSVERPDGSNFTLKIRSTKLEDSAMYFCASSAPPGVNQPQHFGDGTRLSIL.

On this clone: A junction boundary mismatches the germline segment, possibly from a read error. The chain employs TRBV6-2 or TRBV6-3 and TRBJ2-2, with no clear D. Germline CDR1 is MNHEY and CDR2 is SVGEGT. This CDR3 has 16 amino acids. DNA for the CDR3: TGTGCCAGCACTTACTCCTTTTCTCCGAACACCGGGGAGCTGTTTTTT. Protein: CASTYSFSPNTGELFF.

This clone came up once. The J gene is TRBJ1-5, the V gene TRBV19; TRBD1 might be the D (6 bases). The CDR3 consists of 14 residues. Between the trimmed V and J ends, which lost 7 bases and 2 bases, there was a span of 12 bases. CDR1 is LNHDA, CDR2 SQIVND, per germline (reference sequence). In DNA, the CDR3 is TGTGCCAGTATAGGATCAGGGGGCAATCAGCCCCAGCATTTT. It encodes CASIGSGGNQPQHF.

The chain joins TRBV6-5 to TRBJ2-2; tentatively, D is TRBD2 (5 bases). V was trimmed by 1 base and J by 0 bases, leaving 9 bases between them. The CDR3 is 16 residues long. Germline CDR1 MNHEY, CDR2 SVGAGI. CDR3 sequence reads: CASSYYRTPNTGELFF. The CDR3 coding sequence is TGTGCCAGCAGTTACTATAGGACTCCGAACACCGGGGAGCTGTTTTTT.

This chain uses TRBV5-4 with TRBJ1-2; 9 bases are a match to TRBD1. CDR3 length equals 16 residues. CDR1 and CDR2 (germline): SGHNT, YYREEE (reference sequence). The ends lost 0 bases at V and 4 bases at J; junction bases unmatched: 7. The CDR3 here is CASSLGGQGTLYGYTF. Written as DNA, the CDR3 is TGTGCCAGCAGCTTGGGGGGACAGGGTACCCTCTATGGCTACACCTTC.

The chain employs TRBV23-1 and TRBJ1-4, with D possibly being TRBD1 (6 bases). TRBV23-1 is an ORF, with its function uncertain. Trimming took 11 bases from V and 7 from J, leaving 17 bases between them. CDR3 length: 13 amino acids. CDR3 amino acids: CAGLDRITEKLFF. For the CDR3, the DNA is TGCGCCGGCCTCGACAGGATTACTGAAAAACTGTTTTTT.

The CDR3 region has the DNA TGTGCCAGCAGCGTAGTCAGGGGCCATCAGCCCCAGCATTTT. Its protein is CASSVVRGHQPQHF. The J gene is TRBJ1-5, the V gene TRBV9, with a possible D match to TRBD1 (6 bases). The CDR3 has 14 residues. V shed 0 bases and J shed 5 bases, with 9 bases lying between them. Germline assignment: CDR1 SGDLS and CDR2 YYNGEE.

The rearrangement uses TRBV7-9 and TRBJ2-2, with D possibly TRBD1 on 5 matching bases. Trimming took off 1 base at V and 1 base at J, with 13 bases between the two ends. The CDR3 sequence is 17 residues long. Looked up from germline, CDR1 is SEHNR and CDR2 is FQNEAQ (reference sequence). This CDR3 reads CASSLDPWGQNTGELFF. The DNA of the CDR3 is TGTGCCAGCAGCTTAGACCCTTGGGGCCAGAACACCGGGGAGCTGTTTTTT.

This chain connects TRBV6-5 to TRBJ1-1; D gene uncertain. Trimming pared 6 bases from V and 0 bases from J, leaving 14 bases between. The CDR3 has 15 amino acids. The germline V gene has CDR1 MNHEY and CDR2 SVGAGI. CDR3 loop: CASSRTLHMNTEAFF. The CDR3 DNA reads TGTGCCAGCAGCCGTACATTGCATATGAACACTGAAGCTTTCTTT.

J is TRBJ1-1 and V is TRBV5-4, with D unresolved. The germline V gene has CDR1 SGHNT and CDR2 YYREEE (reference sequence). The germline V and J ends were trimmed by 1 base and 0 bases, with 7 bases remaining between them. The CDR3 totals 14 residues. The CDR3 is CASSLIGLNTEAFF. CDR3 bases: TGTGCCAGCAGCTTGATCGGTTTGAACACTGAAGCTTTCTTT.

The chain recombines TRBV30 with TRBJ2-5, with 8 bases that match TRBD1. The length of the CDR3 is 14 residues. Germline V gene data show CDR1 as GTSNPN and CDR2 as SVGIG (reference sequence). The trim removed 2 bases at V and 5 bases at J, leaving 7 bases unmatched. The CDR3 region is CAWSPGGATETQYF. CDR3 in DNA: TGTGCCTGGAGTCCAGGGGGCGCGACGGAGACCCAGTACTTC.

This clone was seen more than once but under ten times. The chain uses TRBV19 and TRBJ1-2; D possibly corresponds to TRBD1 (5 bases). Looked up from germline, CDR1 is LNHDA and CDR2 is SQIVND (reference sequence). Between the trimmed V and J ends, which lost 5 bases and 8 bases, there was a span of 12 bases. This CDR3 has 12 residues. This chain's CDR3 is CASSSRQSGYTF. The DNA of the CDR3 is TGTGCCAGTAGTTCTCGACAGAGCGGCTACACCTTC.

This clone was counted between two and nine times. The chain recombines TRBV19 with TRBJ1-5; 11 bases fit TRBD1. Germline trimming cut 8 bases from V and 7 bases from J; bases unmatched to any gene: 13. The CDR3 sequence is 16 residues long. Germline lookup yields CDR1 LNHDA and CDR2 SQIVND (reference sequence). In DNA form, the CDR3 reads TGTGCCAGTCTCAAAGTGGGGACAGGGGGAGGGCAGCCCCAGCATTTT. Its protein product is CASLKVGTGGGQPQHF.

This chain uses TRBV5-1 with TRBJ2-1; TRBD1 is a possible D gene (5 bases). Germline CDR1 reads SGHRS; CDR2 reads YFSETQ. Between the trimmed V and J ends, which lost 2 bases and 3 bases, there was a span of 9 bases. This CDR3 region has 14 residues. The CDR3: CASSFTGFYNEQFF. CDR3 DNA: TGCGCCAGCAGCTTCACAGGATTCTACAATGAGCAGTTCTTC. Using reference TRBV5-1 and TRBJ2-1 for the parts outside the CDR3, the full variable domain is KAGVTQTPRYLIKTRGQQVTLSCSPISGHRSVSWYQQTPGQGLQFLFEYFSETQRNKGNFPGRFSGRQFSNSRSEMNVSTLELGDSALYLCASSFTGFYNEQFFGPGTRLTVL.

This clone was observed a handful of times. The chain links TRBV6-5 to TRBJ1-1, with D possibly TRBD1 on 6 matching bases. Germline CDR1 is MNHEY and CDR2 is SVGAGI. V gave up 4 bases and J gave up 10 bases, with 13 bases separating them. CDR3 length: 12 amino acids. CDR3 sequence: CASSSQGNVAFF. DNA of the CDR3: TGTGCCAGCAGTTCACAGGGAAACGTAGCTTTCTTT.

The J gene is TRBJ2-1, the V gene TRBV28; weak D call: TRBD2 (5 bases). The germline gives CDR1 MDHEN, CDR2 SYDVKM. The CDR3 runs to 14 residues. Deletions cut 4 bases from V and 4 bases from J, with 11 bases between. Here the CDR3 reads CASSSPGDYNEQFF. CDR3 bases: TGTGCCAGCAGTTCCCCCGGGGATTACAATGAGCAGTTCTTC.

CDR3 region: CASSHGETQYF. CDR3 DNA: TGTGCCAGCAGCCACGGGGAGACCCAGTACTTC. This chain joins TRBV3-1 (or the pseudogene TRBV3-2) and TRBJ2-5; D ambiguous. The CDR3 spans 11 residues. V was pared by 3 bases and J by 5 bases, with 4 bases between. CDR1 is LGHDT and CDR2 is YNNKEL in the germline V gene (reference sequence).

This rearrangement joins TRBV6-1 to TRBJ2-5, with D possibly matching TRBD1 (5 bases). Trimming removed 0 bases at V and 4 bases at J, with 9 bases between. The germline V gene encodes CDR1 MNHNS and CDR2 SASEGT. This CDR3 has 14 amino acids. For the CDR3, the DNA is TGTGCCAGCAGTGAAGCGCCAGGGTCAGAGACCCAGTACTTC. This gives the protein CASSEAPGSETQYF.

This chain uses TRBV30 with TRBJ1-5; 7 positions match TRBD1. Germline CDR1 is GTSNPN and CDR2 is SVGIG (reference sequence). This CDR3 is 12 amino acids long. V gave up 7 bases and J gave up 4 bases; unmatched junction bases: 4. The DNA of the CDR3 is TGTGCCTCTAGGACAGGAAATCAGCCCCAGCATTTT. Translating gives CASRTGNQPQHF.

CDR3: CASSSPAGGKDEQYF. As DNA, the CDR3 is TGTGCCAGCAGCTCTCCAGCGGGGGGGAAGGACGAGCAGTACTTC. The rearrangement joins TRBV5-4 to TRBJ2-7, with 10 nucleotides matching TRBD2. The V and J ends lost 3 bases and 5 bases, in that order; junction bases with no gene match: 8. Germline CDR1 and CDR2: SGHNT and YYREEE (reference sequence). The CDR3 runs 15 residues. The full variable domain, in which reference TRBV5-4 and TRBJ2-7 provide the parts outside the CDR3, is ETGVTQSPTHLIKTRGQQVTLRCSSQSGHNTVSWYQQALGQGPQFIFQYYREEENGRGNFPPRFSGLQFPNYSSELNVNALELDDSALYLCASSSPAGGKDEQYFGPGTRLTVT.